This TCR beta chain was documented in a study of shared clonotypes between healthy human individuals. Germline values: CDR1 GTSNPN, CDR2 SVGIG (reference sequence). V was clipped by 2 bases and J by 0 bases, with 12 bases between them. The CDR3 has 15 amino acids. The assay was immunoSEQ multiplex PCR, and TCRdb's table has in-frame clones only and misses some. The table lists roughly 2 million clones, 90% to 95% of them singletons. The sequence came from a man in his late teens or twenties in good health. The chain carries TRBV30 and TRBJ2-3, with a tentative D call TRBD1 (6 bases). The source material was naive CD4+ T cells sorted from blood. Sample subset: CD45RA+ positively selected. DNA for the CDR3: TGTGCCTGGAGTTCCGACAGGCCTAGCACAGATACGCAGTATTTT. It encodes CAWSSDRPSTDTQYF.